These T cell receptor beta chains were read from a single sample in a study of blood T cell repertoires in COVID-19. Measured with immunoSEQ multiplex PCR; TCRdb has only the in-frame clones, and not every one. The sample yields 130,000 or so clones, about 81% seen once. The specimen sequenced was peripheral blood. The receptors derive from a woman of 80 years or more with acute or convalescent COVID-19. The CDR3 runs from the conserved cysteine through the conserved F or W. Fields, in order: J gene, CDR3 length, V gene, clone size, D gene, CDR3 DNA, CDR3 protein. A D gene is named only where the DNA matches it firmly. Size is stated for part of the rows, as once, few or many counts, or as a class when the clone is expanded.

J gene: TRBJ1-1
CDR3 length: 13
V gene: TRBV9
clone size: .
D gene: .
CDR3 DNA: TGTGCCAGCAGCCCCGTAGTGAACACTGAAGCTTTCTTT
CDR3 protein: CASSPVVNTEAFF

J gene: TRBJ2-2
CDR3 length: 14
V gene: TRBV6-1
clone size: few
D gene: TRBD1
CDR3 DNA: TGTGCCAGCAGTGACGGGACAGTATCCGGGGAGCTGTTTTTT
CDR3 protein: CASSDGTVSGELFF

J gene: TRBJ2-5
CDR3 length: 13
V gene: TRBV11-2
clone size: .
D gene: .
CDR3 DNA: TGTGCCAGCAGTCCTCAACGCCGGGAGACCCAGTACTTC
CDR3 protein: CASSPQRRETQYF

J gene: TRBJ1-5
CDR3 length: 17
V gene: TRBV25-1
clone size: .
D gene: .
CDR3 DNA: TGTGCCAGCAGTGAATACCCTCCCACATATAGCAATCAGCCCCAGCATTTT
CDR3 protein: CASSEYPPTYSNQPQHF

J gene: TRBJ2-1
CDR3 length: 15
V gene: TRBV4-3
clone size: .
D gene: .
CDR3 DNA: TGCGCCAGCAGCCATGGGACTCTAAAGGGAGATGAGCAGTTCTTC
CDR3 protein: CASSHGTLKGDEQFF

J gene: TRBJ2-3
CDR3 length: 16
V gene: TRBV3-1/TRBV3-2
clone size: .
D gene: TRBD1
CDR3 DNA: TGTGCCAGCAGCCAAGGGACAGGGTCGGGCGCAGATACGCAGTATTTT
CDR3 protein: CASSQGTGSGADTQYF

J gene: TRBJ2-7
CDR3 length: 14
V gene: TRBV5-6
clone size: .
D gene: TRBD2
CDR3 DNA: TGTGCCAGCAGCCTGGCGGGGGGCTCCTACGAGCAGTACTTC
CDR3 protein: CASSLAGGSYEQYF

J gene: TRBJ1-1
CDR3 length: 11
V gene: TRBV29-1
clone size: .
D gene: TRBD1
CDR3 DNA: TGCAGTGGACAGGGGGCTTTGAATGCTTTCTTT
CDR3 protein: CSGQGALNAFF

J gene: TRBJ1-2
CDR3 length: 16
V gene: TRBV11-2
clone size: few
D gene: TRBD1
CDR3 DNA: TGTGCCAGCAGCTCCATCTCAGGGGGCAGGCGCTATGGCTACACCTTC
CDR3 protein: CASSSISGGRRYGYTF

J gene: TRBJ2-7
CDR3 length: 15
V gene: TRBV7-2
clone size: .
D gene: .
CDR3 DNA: TGTGCCAGCAGCTTAGCCTCAACGACAGGCTACGAGCAGTACTTC
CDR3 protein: CASSLASTTGYEQYF

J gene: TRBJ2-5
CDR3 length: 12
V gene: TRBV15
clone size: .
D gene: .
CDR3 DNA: TGTGCCACCAGCACCAACACGGAGACCCAGTACTTC
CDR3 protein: CATSTNTETQYF

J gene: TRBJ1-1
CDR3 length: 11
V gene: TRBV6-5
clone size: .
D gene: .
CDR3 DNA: TGTGCCAGCAGTTACTACGGGGGAGCTTTCTTT
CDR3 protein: CASSYYGGAFF

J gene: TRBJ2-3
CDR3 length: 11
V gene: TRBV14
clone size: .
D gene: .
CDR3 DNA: TGTGCCAGCAGCCAACTAGATACGCAGTATTTT
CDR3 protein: CASSQLDTQYF

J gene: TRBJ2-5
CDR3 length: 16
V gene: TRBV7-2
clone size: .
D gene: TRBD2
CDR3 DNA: TGTGCCAGCAGCAACAACGGGAGGACACGCCAAGAGACCCAGTACTTC
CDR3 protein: CASSNNGRTRQETQYF

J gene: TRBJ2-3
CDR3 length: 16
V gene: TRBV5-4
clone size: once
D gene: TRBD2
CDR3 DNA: TGTGCCAGCAGCTTATGGGGGACTAGCGCCACAGATACGCAGTATTTT
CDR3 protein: CASSLWGTSATDTQYF

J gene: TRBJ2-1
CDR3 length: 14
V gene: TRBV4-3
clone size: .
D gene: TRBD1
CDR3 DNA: TGCGCCAGCAGCCTCCGGGACAGGGGTCATGAGCAGTTCTTC
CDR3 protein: CASSLRDRGHEQFF

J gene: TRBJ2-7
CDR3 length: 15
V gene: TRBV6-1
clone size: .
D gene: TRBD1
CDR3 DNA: TGTGCCAGCAGTGAAGTCGGACAGGGGGCCTACGAGCAGTACTTC
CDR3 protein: CASSEVGQGAYEQYF

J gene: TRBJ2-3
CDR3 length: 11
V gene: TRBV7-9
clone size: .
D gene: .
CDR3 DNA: TGTGCCAGCAGGCAGACAGATACGCAGTATTTT
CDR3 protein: CASRQTDTQYF

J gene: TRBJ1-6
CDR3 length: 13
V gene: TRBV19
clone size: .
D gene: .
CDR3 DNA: TGTGCCAGTAGTGTCGCAGATTCTTCACCCCTCCACTTT
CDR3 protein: CASSVADSSPLHF

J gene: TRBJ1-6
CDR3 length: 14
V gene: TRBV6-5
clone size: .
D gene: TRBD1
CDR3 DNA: TGTGCCACCAGGATGGGACAGCATAATTCACCCCTCCACTTT
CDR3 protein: CATRMGQHNSPLHF

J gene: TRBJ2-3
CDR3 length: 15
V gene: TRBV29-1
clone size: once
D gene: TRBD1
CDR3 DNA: TGCAGCGTTGAAAGGGCAGGGGGCGGCACAGATACGCAGTATTTT
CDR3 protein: CSVERAGGGTDTQYF

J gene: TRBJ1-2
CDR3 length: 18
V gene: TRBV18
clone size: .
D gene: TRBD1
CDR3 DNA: TGTGCCAGCTCACCTTTCGCTCCCGGGACAGCTTTAAACTATGGCTACACCTTC
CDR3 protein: CASSPFAPGTALNYGYTF

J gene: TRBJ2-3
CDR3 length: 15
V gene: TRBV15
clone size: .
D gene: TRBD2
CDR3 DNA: TGTGCCACCAGCAAACTGGGGACTACCGGGGATACGCAGTATTTT
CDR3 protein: CATSKLGTTGDTQYF

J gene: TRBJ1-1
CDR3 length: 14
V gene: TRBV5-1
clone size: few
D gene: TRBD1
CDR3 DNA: TGCGCCAGCAGCACGACAGGGGTACAAACTGAAGCTTTCTTT
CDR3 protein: CASSTTGVQTEAFF

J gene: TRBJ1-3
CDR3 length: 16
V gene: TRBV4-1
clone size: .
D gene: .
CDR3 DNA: TGCGCCAGCAGCCGGATCGGGGGACTCTCTGGAAACACCATATATTTT
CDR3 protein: CASSRIGGLSGNTIYF

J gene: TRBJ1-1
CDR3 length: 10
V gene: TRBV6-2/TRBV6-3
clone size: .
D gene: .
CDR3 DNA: TGTGCCAGCAGCGACAGAGAAGCTTTCTTT
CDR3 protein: CASSDREAFF

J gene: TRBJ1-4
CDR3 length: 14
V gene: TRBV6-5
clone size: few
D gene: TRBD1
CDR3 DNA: TGTGCCAGCAGAACGGACAGGTTGAATGAAAAACTGTTTTTT
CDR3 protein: CASRTDRLNEKLFF

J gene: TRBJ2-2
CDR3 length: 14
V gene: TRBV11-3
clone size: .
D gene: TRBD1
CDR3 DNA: TGTGCCAGCAGGTCCTCGACAGGGGCCGGGGAGCTGTTTTTT
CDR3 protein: CASRSSTGAGELFF

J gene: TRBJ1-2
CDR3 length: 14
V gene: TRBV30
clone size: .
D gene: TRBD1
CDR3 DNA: TGTGCCTGGGGGACAGGGGGGTCGAACTATGGCTACACCTTC
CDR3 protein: CAWGTGGSNYGYTF

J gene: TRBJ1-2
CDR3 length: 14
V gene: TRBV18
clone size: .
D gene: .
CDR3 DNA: TGTGCCAGCTCACCATCGGGGGACCATGCTGGCTACACCTTC
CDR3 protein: CASSPSGDHAGYTF

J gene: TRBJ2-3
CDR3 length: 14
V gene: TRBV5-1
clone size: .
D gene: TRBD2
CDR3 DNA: TGCGCCAGCAGCTTGAGCGGGGGCACAGATACGCAGTATTTT
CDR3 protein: CASSLSGGTDTQYF

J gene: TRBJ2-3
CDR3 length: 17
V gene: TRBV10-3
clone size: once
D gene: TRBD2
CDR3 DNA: TGTGCCATCAGTGAGTCGGCTAGCGGGAGAGGTACAGATACGCAGTATTTT
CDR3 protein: CAISESASGRGTDTQYF

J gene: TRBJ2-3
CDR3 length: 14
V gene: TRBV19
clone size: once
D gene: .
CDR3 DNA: TGTGCCAGTAGTAACAGGGCCTTAACAGATACGCAGTATTTT
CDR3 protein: CASSNRALTDTQYF

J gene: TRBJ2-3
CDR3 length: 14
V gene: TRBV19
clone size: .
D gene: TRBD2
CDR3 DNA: TGTGCCAGTACAAGCGGGATAAGCACAGATACGCAGTATTTT
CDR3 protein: CASTSGISTDTQYF

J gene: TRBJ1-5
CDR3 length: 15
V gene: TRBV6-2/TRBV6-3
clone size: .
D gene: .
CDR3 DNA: TGTGCCAGCAGTTACCTAGTATATAGCAATCAGCCCCAGCATTTT
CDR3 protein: CASSYLVYSNQPQHF

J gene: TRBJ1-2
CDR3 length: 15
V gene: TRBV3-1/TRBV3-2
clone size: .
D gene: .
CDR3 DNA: TGTGCCAGCAGCCAAGATAGGAACAGGGTCAATGGCTACACCTTC
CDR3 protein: CASSQDRNRVNGYTF

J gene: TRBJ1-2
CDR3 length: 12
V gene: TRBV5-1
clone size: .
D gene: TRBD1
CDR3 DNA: TGCGCCAGCAGCTCGACAGGGAATGGCTACACCTTC
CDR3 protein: CASSSTGNGYTF

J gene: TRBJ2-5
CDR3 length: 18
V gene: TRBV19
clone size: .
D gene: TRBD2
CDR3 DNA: TGTGCCAGTAGTATAGAAGGGACTAGCGGGAGTGGTCAAGAGACCCAGTACTTC
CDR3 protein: CASSIEGTSGSGQETQYF

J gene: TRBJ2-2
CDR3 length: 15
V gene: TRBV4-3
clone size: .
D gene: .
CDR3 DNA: TGCGCCAGCAGCCAATCCAGTACGAACACCGGGGAGCTGTTTTTT
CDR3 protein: CASSQSSTNTGELFF

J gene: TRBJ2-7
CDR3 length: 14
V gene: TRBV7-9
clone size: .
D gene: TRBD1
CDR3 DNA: TGTGCCAGCAGCTTAGCGGACAGGGCTCACGAGCAGTACTTC
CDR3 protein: CASSLADRAHEQYF

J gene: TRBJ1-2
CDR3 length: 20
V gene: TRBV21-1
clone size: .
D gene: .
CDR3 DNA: TGTGCCAGCAGCAAGTTCCCTGGTTTAGGAGGGGCGCGGGATAACTATGGCTACACCTTC
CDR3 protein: CASSKFPGLGGARDNYGYTF

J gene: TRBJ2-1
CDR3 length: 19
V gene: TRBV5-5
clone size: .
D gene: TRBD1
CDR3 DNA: TGTGCCAGCAGCTTGTTCACGGGACAGAAGGGGGCACCCCTCAATGAGCAGTTCTTC
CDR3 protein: CASSLFTGQKGAPLNEQFF

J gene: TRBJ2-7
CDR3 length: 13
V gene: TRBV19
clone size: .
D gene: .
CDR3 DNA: TGTGCCAGTAGTATTGGGGGCGACTACGAGCAGTACTTC
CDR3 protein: CASSIGGDYEQYF

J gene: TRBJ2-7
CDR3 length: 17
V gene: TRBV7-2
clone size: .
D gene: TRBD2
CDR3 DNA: TGTGCCAGCAGCTTAGCGGGGACTAGCGGGAGTAGGTACGAGCAGTACTTC
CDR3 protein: CASSLAGTSGSRYEQYF

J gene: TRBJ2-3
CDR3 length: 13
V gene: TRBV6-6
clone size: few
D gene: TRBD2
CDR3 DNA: TGTGCCGGACGGGGGGGCCCCACAGATACGCAGTATTTT
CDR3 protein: CAGRGGPTDTQYF

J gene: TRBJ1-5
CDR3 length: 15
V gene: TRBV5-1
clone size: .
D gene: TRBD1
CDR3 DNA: TGCGCCAGCAGCCTGACCCCGGACAGGGACCAGCCCCAGCATTTT
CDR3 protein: CASSLTPDRDQPQHF

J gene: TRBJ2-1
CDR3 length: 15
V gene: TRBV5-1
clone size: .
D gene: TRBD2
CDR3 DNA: TGCGCCAGCAGCATCGGGGGGACCCAGGGCAATGAGCAGTTCTTC
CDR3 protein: CASSIGGTQGNEQFF

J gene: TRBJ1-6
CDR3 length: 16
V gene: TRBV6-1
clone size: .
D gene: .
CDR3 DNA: TGTGCCAGCAGTGAAGGGGTGTTCTCCTGGAGTTCACCCCTCCACTTT
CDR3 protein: CASSEGVFSWSSPLHF

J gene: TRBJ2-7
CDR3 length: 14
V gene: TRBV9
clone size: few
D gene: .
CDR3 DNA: TGTGCCAGCAGCGTAGCACAGGAAACCTACGAGCAGTACTTC
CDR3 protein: CASSVAQETYEQYF

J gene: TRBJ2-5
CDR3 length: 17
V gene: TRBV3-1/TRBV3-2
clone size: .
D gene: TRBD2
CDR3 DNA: TGTGCCAGCAGCCGACCTAGCGGGGGGGCTGTGAGAGAGACCCAGTACTTC
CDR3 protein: CASSRPSGGAVRETQYF

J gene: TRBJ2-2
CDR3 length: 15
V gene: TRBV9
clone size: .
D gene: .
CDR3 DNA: TGTGCCAGCAGCGCTCACATCGCGAACACCGGGGAGCTGTTTTTT
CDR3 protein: CASSAHIANTGELFF

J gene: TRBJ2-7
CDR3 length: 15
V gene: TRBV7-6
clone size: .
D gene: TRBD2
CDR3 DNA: TGTGCCAGCAGCTCCACTAGCGGTGGTCCCTACGAGCAGTACTTC
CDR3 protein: CASSSTSGGPYEQYF

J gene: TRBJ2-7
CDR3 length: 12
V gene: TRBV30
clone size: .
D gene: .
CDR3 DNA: TGTGCCTGGAGTGGTGCGACCTACGAGCAGTACTTC
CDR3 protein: CAWSGATYEQYF

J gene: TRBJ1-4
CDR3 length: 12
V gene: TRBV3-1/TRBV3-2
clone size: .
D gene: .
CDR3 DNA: TGTGCCAGCAGCCAGACTTCGGAAAAACTGTTTTTT
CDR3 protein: CASSQTSEKLFF

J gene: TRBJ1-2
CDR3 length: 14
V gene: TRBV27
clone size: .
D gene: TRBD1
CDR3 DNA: TGTGCCAGCAAGGACAGGGGGGAAGCTTATGGCTACACCTTC
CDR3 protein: CASKDRGEAYGYTF

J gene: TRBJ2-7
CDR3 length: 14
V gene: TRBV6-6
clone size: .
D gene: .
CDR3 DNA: TGTGCCAGCAGTTACTCGAGAGCAACCGACGAGCAGTACTTC
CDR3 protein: CASSYSRATDEQYF

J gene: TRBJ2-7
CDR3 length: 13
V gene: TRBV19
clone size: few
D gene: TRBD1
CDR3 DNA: TGTGCCAGTAGCACCGGGACAGGGGGGGAGCAGTACTTC
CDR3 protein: CASSTGTGGEQYF

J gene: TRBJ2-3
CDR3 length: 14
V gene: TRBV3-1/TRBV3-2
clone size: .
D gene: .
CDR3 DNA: TGTGCCAGCAGCGGAAAGCGGACCACAGATACGCAGTATTTT
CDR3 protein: CASSGKRTTDTQYF

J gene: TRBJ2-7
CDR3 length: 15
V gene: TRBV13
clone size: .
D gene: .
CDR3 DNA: TGTGCCAGCAGCAGGGGACACTCGGCCTCCTACGAGCAGTACTTC
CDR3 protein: CASSRGHSASYEQYF

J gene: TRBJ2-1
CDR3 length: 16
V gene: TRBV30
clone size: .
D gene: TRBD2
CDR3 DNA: TGTGCCTGGAGTGAAGCGGGACTAGCGGGAGGGTCTGAGCAGTTCTTC
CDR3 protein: CAWSEAGLAGGSEQFF